This T cell receptor beta chain derives from a study of blood T cell repertoires in COVID-19. Overall study context: Spain, Italy and the United States supplied samples that represented acute and convalescent COVID-19. The cDNA or gDNA used as material had been derived from T cells, B-cell-depleted T cells, or PBMCs.

CDR3 size: 14 residues. V was shortened by 1 base and J by 0 bases, with 9 bases between the two germline ends. The germline V gene has CDR1 GTSNPN and CDR2 SVGIG (reference sequence). The table came from immunoSEQ multiplex PCR; TCRdb's copy has only in-frame clones and leaves some out. The repertoire holds over 120,000 clones, with roughly 89% as singletons. Material for sequencing was peripheral blood. The J gene is TRBJ1-1, the V gene TRBV30; a possible D gene is TRBD1 (6 bases). The clonotype comes from a man aged 60 to 75 with active or convalescent COVID-19. The CDR3 loop reads CAWSAGHMNTEAFF. The CDR3 nucleotides are TGTGCCTGGAGTGCGGGACATATGAACACTGAAGCTTTCTTT.